This TCR beta chain stems from a study of T cells in Graves' hyperthyroidism and ophthalmopathy. This clonotype appeared many times. Graves' hyperthyroidism was deemed stable absent ophthalmopathy progression within 18 months. Diagnoses used clinical symptoms, serum thyroxine and TRAb, thyroid ultrasound and orbital computed tomography. There were TCR beta CDR3 regions amplified from RNA transcripts. HTBI primers were used for first-round RT-PCR of the TCR CDR3. Each CDR3 protein gets one entry after TCRdb re-called the multiplex PCR reads with MiXCR. The sample lists about 400,000 distinct CDR3 sequences, about 13% occurring once. The V gene lost 5 bases and the J gene lost 5 bases, with 15 bases spanning the gap. Germline CDR1 and CDR2: KGHSH and LQKENI. This CDR3 is 14 amino acids long.

The source of this sequence is a woman aged 18 to 35 with Graves' hyperthyroidism. The rearrangement joins TRBV18 to TRBJ1-1; the D gene is possibly TRBD1 (5 bases). The sequenced sample was blood. The CDR3 here is CASSSDPRGTEAFF. The CDR3 DNA reads TGTGCCAGCTCATCCGACCCGAGGGGAACTGAAGCTTTCTTT.